The rows below give T cell receptor beta chains drawn from one sample of a study of chronic HIV infection and antiretroviral therapy. TCRdb re-called the 5' RACE reads with MiXCR, one entry per CDR3 protein. The repertoire holds about 38,000 distinct CDR3 sequences, with roughly 7.6% as singletons. The sample consisted of peripheral blood. Receptor source: an adult who had HIV and had not received antiretroviral therapy, or was an uninfected healthy control (not recorded which). Both conserved end residues are part of each CDR3. Fields, in order: J gene, D gene, CDR3 length, V gene, clone size, CDR3 protein, CDR3 DNA. A D gene is named only where the DNA matches it firmly. Where a row states a size, it is once, few, many or the class of an expanded clone; other rows omit it.

>TRBJ2-7|TRBD2|15|TRBV28|many
CASSYRGGESYEQYF
TGTGCCAGCAGTTATAGGGGAGGGGAGTCCTACGAGCAGTACTTC
>TRBJ1-1|TRBD1|13|TRBV29-1|NA
CGLTTGLNTEAFF
TGCGGGCTTACGACAGGGTTGAACACTGAAGCTTTCTTT
>TRBJ2-4|TRBD1|16|TRBV28|few
CASSYRDRVAKNIQYF
TGTGCCAGCAGTTACCGGGACAGAGTAGCCAAAAACATTCAGTACTTC
>TRBJ2-3|NA|14|TRBV11-2|NA
CASSRDLLSDTQYF
TGTGCCAGCAGCCGGGATCTCTTATCAGATACGCAGTATTTT
>TRBJ2-7|TRBD1|13|TRBV29-1|many
CSVERTGMGEQYF
TGCAGCGTTGAACGGACAGGGATGGGGGAGCAGTACTTC
>TRBJ2-3|NA|15|TRBV7-8|medium-sized
CASSLGGPSTDTQYF
TGTGCCAGCAGCTTAGGAGGGCCTAGCACAGATACGCAGTATTTT
>TRBJ2-7|NA|14|TRBV9|NA
CASSPSVAAYEQYF
TGTGCCAGCAGCCCGTCGGTAGCCGCCTACGAGCAGTACTTC
>TRBJ2-1|NA|15|TRBV20-1|few
CSARVPGPRYNEQFF
TGCAGTGCTAGAGTGCCGGGACCGCGCTACAATGAGCAGTTCTTC
>TRBJ1-5|NA|15|TRBV2|NA
CASSEVTHSNQPQHF
TGTGCCAGCAGTGAAGTGACACATAGCAATCAGCCCCAGCATTTT
>TRBJ2-3|NA|15|TRBV7-8|few
CASSLWQGATDTQYF
TGTGCCAGCAGCTTATGGCAGGGCGCGACAGATACGCAGTATTTT
>TRBJ2-1|TRBD2|15|TRBV28|many
CASDKAGASYNEQFF
TGTGCCAGCGATAAGGCGGGAGCGTCCTACAATGAGCAGTTCTTC
>TRBJ2-3|NA|13|TRBV7-2|NA
CASSPPSTDTQYF
TGTGCCAGCAGCCCGCCAAGCACAGATACGCAGTATTTT
>TRBJ2-1|NA|15|TRBV10-3|NA
CAISESEVADNEQFF
TGTGCCATCAGTGAGTCGGAGGTAGCCGACAATGAGCAGTTCTTC
>TRBJ1-2|NA|11|TRBV10-3|NA
CAIGQAYGYTF
TGTGCCATCGGCCAGGCGTATGGCTACACCTTC
>TRBJ1-5|NA|15|TRBV5-6|once
CASSLGILLNQPQHF
TGTGCCAGCAGCTTGGGAATACTGCTCAATCAGCCCCAGCATTTT
>TRBJ1-4|NA|15|TRBV28|many
CASSFGTPGNEKLFF
TGTGCCAGCAGTTTCGGGACGCCTGGGAATGAAAAACTGTTTTTT
>TRBJ1-5|NA|15|TRBV28|NA
CASKPQPYSNQPQHF
TGTGCCAGCAAACCACAGCCCTATAGCAATCAGCCCCAGCATTTT
>TRBJ2-3|NA|17|TRBV29-1|many
CSVEAGGQGTSTDTQYF
TGCAGCGTTGAAGCCGGAGGGCAGGGGACAAGCACAGATACGCAGTATTTT
>TRBJ2-4|NA|13|TRBV3-1|few
CASSPEQKNIQYF
TGTGCCAGCAGCCCGGAACAGAAAAACATTCAGTACTTC
>TRBJ2-3|NA|10|TRBV11-2|many
CASSLDAQYF
TGTGCCAGCAGCTTGGATGCGCAGTATTTT
>TRBJ2-7|TRBD1|16|TRBV11-2|many
CASTPRTGSFLYEQYF
TGTGCCAGCACCCCCCGGACAGGCTCCTTCTTATACGAGCAGTACTTC
>TRBJ2-7|TRBD2|13|TRBV29-1|many
CSVELGLATEQYF
TGCAGCGTTGAACTTGGACTAGCAACCGAGCAGTACTTC
>TRBJ2-7|NA|12|TRBV7-6|many
CASSSGRYEQYF
TGTGCCAGCAGCTCAGGACGCTACGAGCAGTACTTC
>TRBJ1-4|NA|17|TRBV28|NA
CASSLGRFSWTNEKLFF
TGTGCCAGCAGTTTGGGCCGTTTTAGTTGGACTAATGAAAAACTGTTTTTT
>TRBJ1-4|NA|12|TRBV7-2|few
CASSLGGEKLFF
TGTGCCAGCAGCTTGGGGGGTGAAAAACTGTTTTTT
>TRBJ2-2|TRBD2|16|TRBV27|many
CASSLYTGGNTGELFF
TGTGCCAGCAGTTTATATACGGGAGGGAACACCGGGGAGCTGTTTTTT
>TRBJ2-1|TRBD2|14|TRBV29-1|few
CSAVGRVAGEIRFF
TGCAGCGCCGTCGGGAGGGTAGCGGGAGAGATCCGGTTCTTC
>TRBJ2-6|TRBD1|16|TRBV28|NA
CASKTGGPSGANVLTF
TGTGCCAGCAAAACAGGGGGCCCCTCTGGGGCCAACGTCCTGACTTTC